This T cell receptor beta chain was recovered during a study of siplizumab effects on memory and regulatory T cells. Of note for this clone: Its target is not known.

The table came from immunoSEQ multiplex PCR; TCRdb's copy has only in-frame clones and leaves some out. Of 90,000 to 110,000 clones listed, approximately 94% were seen once; the top ten hold 0.25% to 0.35%. Regarding the study as a whole: Naive T cells looked more diverse than memory cells and looked like major alloresponse contributors. A minor fraction of alloreactive clones, and no more, mapped to unstimulated subsets. With siplizumab, Treg-derived clones averaged roughly 66% of mappable alloreactive CD4+ clones, versus 25% to 30% in controls. Siplizumab produced a significant drop in alloreactive sequences attributable to unstimulated CD4+ memory cells.

The sequencing sample was made of CD4+ T cells sorted from blood. The receptor was derived from a human donor in good health.

The CDR3 loop reads CASSGLSPGAGELFF. In DNA form, the CDR3 reads TGTGCCAGCAGTGGTCTCTCGCCCGGGGCCGGGGAGCTGTTTTTT. This chain joins TRBV2 and TRBJ2-2, with D maybe TRBD2 (5 bases). The germline V gene has CDR1 SNHLY and CDR2 FYNNEI. Trimming took 4 bases from V and 6 from J, leaving 15 bases between them. CDR3 length: 15 residues.